The clone carrying this T cell receptor beta chain showed up just a few times. As handled by the study authors: Reference gene primer amplification gave nucleated cell count estimates. Profiling relied on immunoSEQ multiplex PCR, and the TCRdb table lists in-frame clones only, not all of them. D and trimming were read from the DNA, whereas the V and J calls and clone size are those reported in that table. Here the sample spans under 150,000 clones, 75% to 90% being singletons. This record comes from a study of blood T cell repertoires in COVID-19. Study context: COVID-19 samples collected from the United States, Italy and Spain covered acute and convalescent phases. Sources were T cells, B-cell-depleted T cells, or PBMCs; the material itself was cDNA or gDNA.

Seattle participants joined during active infection and were tracked over time. The source of this sequence is a woman in her sixties or seventies with COVID-19, enrolled during active disease. The sequenced sample consisted of peripheral blood.

The CDR3 region has the DNA TGTGCCAGCACCCTTAAGGGGTCTTTATATGGCTACACCTTC. Protein: CASTLKGSLYGYTF. The chain uses TRBV6-5 and TRBJ1-2, with D possibly matching TRBD1 (5 bases). The CDR3 loop spans 14 amino acids. The germline CDR1 and CDR2 sequences are MNHEY and SVGAGI. Trimming shortened V by 7 bases and J by 5 bases, and 17 bases separated the two germline ends.